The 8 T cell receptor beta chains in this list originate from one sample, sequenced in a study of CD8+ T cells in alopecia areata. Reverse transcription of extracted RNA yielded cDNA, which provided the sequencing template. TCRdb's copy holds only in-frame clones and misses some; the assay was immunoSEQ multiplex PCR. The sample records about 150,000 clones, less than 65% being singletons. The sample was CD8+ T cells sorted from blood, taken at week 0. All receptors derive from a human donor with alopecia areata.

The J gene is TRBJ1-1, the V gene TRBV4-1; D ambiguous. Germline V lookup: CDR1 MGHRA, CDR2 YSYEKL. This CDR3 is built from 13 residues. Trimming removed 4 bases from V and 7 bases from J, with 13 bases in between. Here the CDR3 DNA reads TGCGCCAGCAGCCTTCGTGCCCGGGATGAAGCTTTCTTT. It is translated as CASSLRARDEAFF.

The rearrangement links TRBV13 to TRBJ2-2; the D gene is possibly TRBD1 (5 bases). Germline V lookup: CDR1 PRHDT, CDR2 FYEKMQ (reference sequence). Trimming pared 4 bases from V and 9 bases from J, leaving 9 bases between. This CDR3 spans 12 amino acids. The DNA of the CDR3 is TGTGCCAGCAGCTCAGGGTGGAGGGAGCTGTTTTTT. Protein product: CASSSGWRELFF.

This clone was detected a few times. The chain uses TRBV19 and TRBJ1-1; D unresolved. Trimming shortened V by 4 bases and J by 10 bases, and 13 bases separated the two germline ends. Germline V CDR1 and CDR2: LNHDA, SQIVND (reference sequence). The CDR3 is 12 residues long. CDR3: CASSTDGYRAFF. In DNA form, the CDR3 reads TGTGCCAGTAGTACCGACGGATATAGAGCTTTCTTT.

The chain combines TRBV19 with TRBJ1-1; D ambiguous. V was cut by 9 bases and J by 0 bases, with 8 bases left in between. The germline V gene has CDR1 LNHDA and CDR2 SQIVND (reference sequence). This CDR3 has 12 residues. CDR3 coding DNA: TGTGCCAGCCGAGAGGTGAACACTGAAGCTTTCTTT. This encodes CASREVNTEAFF. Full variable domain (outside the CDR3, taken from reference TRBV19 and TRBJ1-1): DGGITQSPKYLFRKEGQNVTLSCEQNLNHDAMYWYRQDPGQGLRLIYYSQIVNDFQKGDIAEGYSVSREKKESFPLTVTSAQKNPTAFYLCASREVNTEAFFGQGTRLTVV.

The CDR3 spells CASSQDSREGDTQYF. CDR3 in DNA: TGCGCCAGCAGCCAAGATAGCCGGGAGGGAGATACGCAGTATTTT. This chain links TRBV4-3 with TRBJ2-3; TRBD2 agrees at 8 bases. Germline V CDR1 and CDR2: LGHNA, YSLEER. This CDR3 spans 15 amino acids. With V trimmed by 0 bases and J by 5 bases, 4 bases remained unmatched.

CDR3 DNA sequence: TGTGCCTGGAGTGTTTCATCCTCCGCCGGTGGCTACACCTTC. Translation gives CAWSVSSSAGGYTF. V gene TRBV30 combines with J gene TRBJ1-2; D gene ambiguous. V lost 0 bases to trimming and J lost 7 bases, with 15 bases between them. Germline CDR1 and CDR2: GTSNPN and SVGIG (reference sequence). The CDR3 is 14 residues long.

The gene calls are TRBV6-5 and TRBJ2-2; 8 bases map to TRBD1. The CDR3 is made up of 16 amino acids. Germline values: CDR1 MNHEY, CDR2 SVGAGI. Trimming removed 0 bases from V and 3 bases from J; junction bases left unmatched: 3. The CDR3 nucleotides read TGTGCCAGCAGTTACTCGACAGGGGAGTACACCGGGGAGCTGTTTTTT. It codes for CASSYSTGEYTGELFF.

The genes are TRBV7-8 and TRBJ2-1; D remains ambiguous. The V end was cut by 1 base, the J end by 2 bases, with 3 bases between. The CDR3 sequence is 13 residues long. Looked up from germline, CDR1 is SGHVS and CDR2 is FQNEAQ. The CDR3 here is CASSLGPYNEQFF. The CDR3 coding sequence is TGTGCCAGCAGCTTAGGCCCCTACAATGAGCAGTTCTTC.